This T cell receptor (beta chain) comes out of a study of T cells in Graves' hyperthyroidism and ophthalmopathy. The study's findings and limits: Blood samples included most of the expanded thyroid clonotypes exceeding 0.001. Model predictions of ophthalmopathy came a median approximately 6 months before onset.

Amplification of TCR beta CDR3 regions was performed using RNA transcripts as template. The HTBI primer set drove a first-round RT-PCR of the TCR CDR3. TCRdb re-derived calls from the multiplex PCR reads in MiXCR, one entry per CDR3 protein. Here the sample spans hundreds of thousands of distinct CDR3 sequences, about a sixth being singletons. Ophthalmopathy cases met thresholds of Clinical Activity Score at least 3, NOSPECS grade at least 4 and duration under 3 months. This clonotype came up many times. Its antigen is still unknown. CDR1 is SGDLS, CDR2 YYNGEE, per germline. The CDR3 loop spans 15 amino acids. Trimming cost V 2 bases and J 3 bases, with 11 bases left between them.

This TCR came from a woman under 30 with Graves' ophthalmopathy. This chain uses TRBV9 with TRBJ2-2; perhaps TRBD2 as D (5 bases). The sample taken for sequencing was blood. The CDR3 bases are TGTGCCAGCAGCGTGAGAGGGCAGCACACCGGGGAGCTGTTTTTT. Translating gives CASSVRGQHTGELFF.